The clone carrying this T cell receptor beta chain has only one observation. These data are taken from a study of shared clonotypes between healthy human individuals. Deep was the level at which the assay was run. Bulk PBMC genomic DNA spanned ten immunoSEQ deep plates. TCRdb keeps only in-frame clones here, not all; method: immunoSEQ multiplex PCR. The sample carries 520,000 or so clones, more than 65% recorded once. Looked up from germline, CDR1 is SGHTA and CDR2 is FQGNSA. The CDR3 is made up of 12 amino acids. The V and J ends lost 1 base and 7 bases respectively, with 8 bases between them. All of the donors resided in Nashville, Tennessee, and each was a Caucasian adult.

The sequencing sample was made of PBMCs. J is TRBJ2-7 and V is TRBV7-2; no clear D gene. This TCR came from a woman aged 40 to 50 in good health. Some clones in this sample may be carry-over from other donors' samples. The CDR3 region is CASSLGVWEQYF. Here the CDR3 DNA reads TGTGCCAGCAGCTTAGGGGTTTGGGAGCAGTACTTC.